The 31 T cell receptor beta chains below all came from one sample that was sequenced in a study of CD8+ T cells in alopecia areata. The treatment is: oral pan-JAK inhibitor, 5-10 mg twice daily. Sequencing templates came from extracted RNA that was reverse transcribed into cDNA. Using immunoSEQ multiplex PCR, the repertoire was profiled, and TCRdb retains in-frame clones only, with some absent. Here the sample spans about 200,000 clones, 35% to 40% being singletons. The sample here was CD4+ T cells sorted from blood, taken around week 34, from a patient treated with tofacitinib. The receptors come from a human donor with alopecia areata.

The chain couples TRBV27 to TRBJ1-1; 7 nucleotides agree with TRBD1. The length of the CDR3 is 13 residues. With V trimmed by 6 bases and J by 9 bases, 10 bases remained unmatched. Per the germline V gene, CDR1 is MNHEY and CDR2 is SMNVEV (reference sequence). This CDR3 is CASSRGQSGKAFF. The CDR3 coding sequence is TGTGCCAGCAGCAGGGGACAGTCGGGCAAAGCTTTCTTT.

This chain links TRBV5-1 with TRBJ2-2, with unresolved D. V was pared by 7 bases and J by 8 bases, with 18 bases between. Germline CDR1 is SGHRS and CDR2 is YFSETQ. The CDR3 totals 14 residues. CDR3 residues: CASADSDPVGELFF. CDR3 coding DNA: TGCGCCAGCGCGGATTCGGACCCTGTGGGGGAGCTGTTTTTT.

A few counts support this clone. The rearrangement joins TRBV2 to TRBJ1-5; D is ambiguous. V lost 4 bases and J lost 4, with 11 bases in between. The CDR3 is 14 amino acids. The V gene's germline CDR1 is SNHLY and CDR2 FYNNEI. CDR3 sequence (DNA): TGTGCCAGCAGTGTGAACGTTGGAAATCAGCCCCAGCATTTT. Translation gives CASSVNVGNQPQHF.

For the CDR3, the DNA is TGTGCCAGCAGCTTAACGGGGTCTAGACATAGTGAGCAGTTCTTC. Translation: CASSLTGSRHSEQFF. This chain joins TRBV7-3 and TRBJ2-1; D is unclear. V gave up 0 bases and J gave up 9 bases, with 15 bases separating them. The CDR3 spans 15 residues. Germline assignment: CDR1 SGHTA and CDR2 FQGTGA.

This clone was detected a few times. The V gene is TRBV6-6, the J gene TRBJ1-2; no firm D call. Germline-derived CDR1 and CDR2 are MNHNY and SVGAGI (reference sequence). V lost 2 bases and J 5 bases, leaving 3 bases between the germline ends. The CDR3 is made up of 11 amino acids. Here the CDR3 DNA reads TGTGCCAGCAGTTACGCGTATGGCTACACCTTC. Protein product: CASSYAYGYTF.

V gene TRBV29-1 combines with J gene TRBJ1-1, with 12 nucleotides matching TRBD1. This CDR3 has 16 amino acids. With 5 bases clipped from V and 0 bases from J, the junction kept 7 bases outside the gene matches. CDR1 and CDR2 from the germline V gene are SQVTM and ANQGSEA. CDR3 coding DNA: TGCAGCGTTCCCGGGACAGGGGGCCTAATGAACACTGAAGCTTTCTTT. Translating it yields CSVPGTGGLMNTEAFF.

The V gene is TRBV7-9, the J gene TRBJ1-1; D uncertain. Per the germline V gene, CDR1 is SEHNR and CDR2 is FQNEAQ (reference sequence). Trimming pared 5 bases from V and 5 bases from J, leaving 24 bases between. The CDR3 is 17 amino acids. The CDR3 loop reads CASSPARGLSRGTEAFF. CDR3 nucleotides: TGTGCCAGCAGCCCCGCCCGCGGGCTCAGTAGAGGTACTGAAGCTTTCTTT.

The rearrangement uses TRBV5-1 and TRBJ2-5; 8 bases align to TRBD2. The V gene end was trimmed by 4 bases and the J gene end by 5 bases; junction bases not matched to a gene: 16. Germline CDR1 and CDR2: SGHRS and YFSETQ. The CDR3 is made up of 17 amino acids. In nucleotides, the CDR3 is TGCGCCAGCAGCCTACAATCTCCGGGACTAGGGGGTGAGACCCAGTACTTC. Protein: CASSLQSPGLGGETQYF.

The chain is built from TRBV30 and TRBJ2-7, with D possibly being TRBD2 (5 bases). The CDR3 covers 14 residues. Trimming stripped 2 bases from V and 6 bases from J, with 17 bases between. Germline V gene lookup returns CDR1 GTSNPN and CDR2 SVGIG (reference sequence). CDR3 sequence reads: CAWSLRGVLGEQYF. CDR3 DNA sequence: TGTGCCTGGAGTCTCCGGGGAGTCCTTGGCGAGCAGTACTTC.

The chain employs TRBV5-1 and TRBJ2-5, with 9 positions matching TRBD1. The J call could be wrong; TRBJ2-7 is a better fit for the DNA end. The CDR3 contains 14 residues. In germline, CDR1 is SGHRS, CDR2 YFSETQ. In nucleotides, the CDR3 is TGCGCCAGCAGCTCTCGACAGGGGGACTACGAGCAGTACTTC. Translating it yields CASSSRQGDYEQYF.

The CDR3 DNA sequence: TGTGCCAGCAGCCAAGAACGGAGCGGGTCTAGCACAGATACGCAGTATTTT. Translating it yields CASSQERSGSSTDTQYF. The rearrangement links TRBV4-2 to TRBJ2-3; maybe TRBD2 (6 bases). Trimming pared 0 bases from V and 0 bases from J, leaving 13 bases between. Germline assignment: CDR1 LGHNA and CDR2 YNFKEQ. The CDR3 spans 17 residues.

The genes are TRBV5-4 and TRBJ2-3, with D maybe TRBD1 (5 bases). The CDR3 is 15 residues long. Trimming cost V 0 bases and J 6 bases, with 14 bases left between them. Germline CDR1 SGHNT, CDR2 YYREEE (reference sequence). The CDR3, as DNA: TGTGCCAGCAGCTTGGTGGGCAGGGTGGCCGATACGCAGTATTTT. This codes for CASSLVGRVADTQYF.

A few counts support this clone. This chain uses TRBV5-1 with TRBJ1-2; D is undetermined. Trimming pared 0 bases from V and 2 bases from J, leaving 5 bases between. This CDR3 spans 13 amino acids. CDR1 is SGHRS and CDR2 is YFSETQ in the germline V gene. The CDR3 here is CASSLGENYGYTF. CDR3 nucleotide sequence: TGCGCCAGCAGCTTGGGTGAGAACTATGGCTACACCTTC. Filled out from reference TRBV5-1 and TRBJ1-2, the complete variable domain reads KAGVTQTPRYLIKTRGQQVTLSCSPISGHRSVSWYQQTPGQGLQFLFEYFSETQRNKGNFPGRFSGRQFSNSRSEMNVSTLELGDSALYLCASSLGENYGYTFGSGTRLTVV.

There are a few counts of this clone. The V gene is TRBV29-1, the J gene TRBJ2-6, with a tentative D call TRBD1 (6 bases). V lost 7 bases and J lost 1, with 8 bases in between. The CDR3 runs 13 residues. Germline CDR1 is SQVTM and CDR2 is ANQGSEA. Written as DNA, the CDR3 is TGCAGCGCAAGGGGGTCTGGGGCCAACGTCCTGACTTTC. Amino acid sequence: CSARGSGANVLTF.

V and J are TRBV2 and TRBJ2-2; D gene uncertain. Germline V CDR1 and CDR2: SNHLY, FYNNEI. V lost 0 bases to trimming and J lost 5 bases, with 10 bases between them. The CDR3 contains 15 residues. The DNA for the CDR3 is TGTGCCAGCAGTGAAGCGCTTCTGGGAACCGGGGAGCTGTTTTTT. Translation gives CASSEALLGTGELFF.

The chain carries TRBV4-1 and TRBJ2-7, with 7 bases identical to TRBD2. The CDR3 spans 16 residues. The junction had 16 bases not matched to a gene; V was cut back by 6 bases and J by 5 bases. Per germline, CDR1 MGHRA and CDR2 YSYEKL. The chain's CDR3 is CASSTDSAGRFNEQYF. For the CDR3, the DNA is TGCGCCAGCAGTACTGACTCAGCGGGGAGATTCAACGAGCAGTACTTC.

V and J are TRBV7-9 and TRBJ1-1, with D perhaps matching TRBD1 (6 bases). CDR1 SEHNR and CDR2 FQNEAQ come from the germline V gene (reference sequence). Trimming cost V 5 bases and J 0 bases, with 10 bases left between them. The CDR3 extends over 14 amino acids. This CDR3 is CASSATGMNTEAFF. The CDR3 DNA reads TGTGCCAGCAGCGCCACAGGGATGAACACTGAAGCTTTCTTT.

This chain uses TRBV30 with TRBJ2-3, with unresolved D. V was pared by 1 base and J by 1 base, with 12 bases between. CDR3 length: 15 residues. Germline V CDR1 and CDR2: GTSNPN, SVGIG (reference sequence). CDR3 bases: TGTGCCTGGAGTGCACTACGAGGCGGCACAGATACGCAGTATTTT. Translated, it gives CAWSALRGGTDTQYF.

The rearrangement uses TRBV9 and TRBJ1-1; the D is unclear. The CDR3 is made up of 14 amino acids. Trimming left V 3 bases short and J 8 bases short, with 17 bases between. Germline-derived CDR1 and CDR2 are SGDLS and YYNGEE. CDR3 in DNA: TGTGCCAGCAGCGCCAACACCGGGCCCAAAGAAGCTTTCTTT. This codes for CASSANTGPKEAFF.

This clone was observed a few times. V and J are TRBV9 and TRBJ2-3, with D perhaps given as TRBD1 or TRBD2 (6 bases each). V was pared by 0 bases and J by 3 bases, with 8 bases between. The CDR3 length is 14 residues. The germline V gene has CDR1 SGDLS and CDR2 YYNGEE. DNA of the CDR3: TGTGCCAGCAGCGTAGTAGGGGGGACAGATACGCAGTATTTT. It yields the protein CASSVVGGTDTQYF.

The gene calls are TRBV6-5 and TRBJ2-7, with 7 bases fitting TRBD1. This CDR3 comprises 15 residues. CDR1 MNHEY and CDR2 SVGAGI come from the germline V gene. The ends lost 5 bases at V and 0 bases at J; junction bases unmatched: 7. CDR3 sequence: CASSKPGQSSYEQYF. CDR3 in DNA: TGTGCCAGCAGTAAACCGGGACAGAGCTCCTACGAGCAGTACTTC.

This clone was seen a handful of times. The CDR3 coding sequence is TGCGCCAGCAGCCAGGGTGACTCACCTGGGCGTCAGCCCCAGCATTTT. Protein sequence: CASSQGDSPGRQPQHF. V gene TRBV4-1 combines with J gene TRBJ1-5; D unclear. CDR3 size: 16 residues. Trimming removed 3 bases from V and 6 bases from J, with 18 bases in between. In germline, CDR1 is MGHRA, CDR2 YSYEKL.

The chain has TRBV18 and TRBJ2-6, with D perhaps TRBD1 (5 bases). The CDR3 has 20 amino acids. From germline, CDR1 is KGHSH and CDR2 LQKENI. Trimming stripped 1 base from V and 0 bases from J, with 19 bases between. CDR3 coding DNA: TGTGCCAGCTCACCACTTGACAGAGGAGTCCTATACTCTGGGGCCAACGTCCTGACTTTC. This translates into CASSPLDRGVLYSGANVLTF.

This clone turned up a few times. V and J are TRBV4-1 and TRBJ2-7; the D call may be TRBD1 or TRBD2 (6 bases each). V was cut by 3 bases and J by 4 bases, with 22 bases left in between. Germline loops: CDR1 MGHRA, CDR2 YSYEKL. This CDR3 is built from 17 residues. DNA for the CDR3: TGCGCCAGCAGCCACCCCAACAGGGACGGGAGTTTTTACGAGCAGTACTTC. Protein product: CASSHPNRDGSFYEQYF.

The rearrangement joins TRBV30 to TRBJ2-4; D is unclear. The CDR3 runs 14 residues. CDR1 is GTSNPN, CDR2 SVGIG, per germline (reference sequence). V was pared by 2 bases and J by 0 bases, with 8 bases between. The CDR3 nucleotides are TGTGCCTGGAGTCCGGCCCTAGCCAAAAACATTCAGTACTTC. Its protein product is CAWSPALAKNIQYF.

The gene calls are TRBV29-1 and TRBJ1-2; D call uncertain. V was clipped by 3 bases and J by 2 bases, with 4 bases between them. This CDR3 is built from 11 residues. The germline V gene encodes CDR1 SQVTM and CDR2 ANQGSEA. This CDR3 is CSVDRNYGYTF. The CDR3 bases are TGCAGCGTTGACAGAAACTATGGCTACACCTTC.

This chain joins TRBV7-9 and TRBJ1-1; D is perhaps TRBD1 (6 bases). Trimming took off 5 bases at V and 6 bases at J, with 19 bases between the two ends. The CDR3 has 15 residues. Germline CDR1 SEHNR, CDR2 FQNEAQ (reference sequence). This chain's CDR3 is CASSQMGGAGPEAFF. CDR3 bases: TGTGCCAGCAGCCAAATGGGGGGCGCAGGCCCTGAAGCTTTCTTT.

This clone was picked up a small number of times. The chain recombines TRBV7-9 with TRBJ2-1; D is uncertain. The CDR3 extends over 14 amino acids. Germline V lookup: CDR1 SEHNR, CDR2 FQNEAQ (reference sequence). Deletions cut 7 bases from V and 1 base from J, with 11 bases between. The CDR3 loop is CASMVQSSYNEQFF. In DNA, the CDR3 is TGTGCCAGCATGGTCCAGAGTTCCTACAATGAGCAGTTCTTC.

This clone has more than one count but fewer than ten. Here the CDR3 reads CSVKNPLAVNTYEQYF. Here the CDR3 DNA reads TGCAGCGTTAAGAACCCCCTAGCGGTTAATACCTACGAGCAGTACTTC. The rearrangement links TRBV29-1 to TRBJ2-7, with 7 nucleotides matching TRBD2. The J segment lost 2 bases and the V segment lost 5 bases, leaving 15 bases of the junction unmatched. Germline CDR1 reads SQVTM; CDR2 reads ANQGSEA. This CDR3 has 16 amino acids.

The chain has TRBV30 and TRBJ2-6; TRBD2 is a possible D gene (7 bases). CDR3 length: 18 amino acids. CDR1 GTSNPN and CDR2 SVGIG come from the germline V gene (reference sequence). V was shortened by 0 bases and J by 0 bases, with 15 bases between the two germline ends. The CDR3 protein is CAWSVFTGGLSGANVLTF. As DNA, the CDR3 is TGTGCCTGGAGTGTATTTACGGGGGGCCTCTCTGGGGCCAACGTCCTGACTTTC.

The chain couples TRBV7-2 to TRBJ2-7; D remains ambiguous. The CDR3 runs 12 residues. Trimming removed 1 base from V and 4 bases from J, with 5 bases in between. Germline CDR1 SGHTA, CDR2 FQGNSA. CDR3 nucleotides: TGTGCCAGCAGCTTAGTACGGTACGAGCAGTACTTC. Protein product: CASSLVRYEQYF.